This T cell receptor beta chain derives from a study of shared clonotypes between healthy human individuals. Study-level information: Per donor, CD8 memory used one plate, CD8 naive used two, CD4 memory used three and CD4 naive used three. Study-wide findings and caveats: Rarefaction showed that sequencing of sorted subsets was incomplete (despite large depth).

The CDR3 has 16 amino acids. The V gene's germline CDR1 is SGHVS and CDR2 FNYEAQ. Trimming cost V 5 bases and J 0 bases, with 13 bases left between them. Original processing notes: For the immunoSEQ data, sequences were junction-only without quality scores, so filtering differed. Sequencing used immunoSEQ multiplex PCR; TCRdb keeps in-frame clones, though not all of them. That table is the source of V, J and clone size, and D and trimming were worked out from the DNA. The sample shows approximately 2.5 million clones, under 95% of them seen only once. Points on this clone: Its target is unknown.

The study separated CD4+ cells into CD45RA+ naive and CD45RA-negative memory subsets. Sequencing input: naive CD4+ T cells from PBMCs. Subset denoted: CD45RA+ positively selected. This TCR was sampled from a young man in good health. Some clones in this sample may be carry-over from other donors' samples. The rearrangement joins TRBV7-6 to TRBJ2-2; no definite D call. CDR3 sequence: CASSPSFSTNTGELFF. DNA for the CDR3: TGTGCCAGCAGCCCCTCCTTTTCTACGAACACCGGGGAGCTGTTTTTT. Full variable domain (remainder filled in from reference TRBV7-6 and TRBJ2-2): GAGVSQSPRYKVTKRGQDVALRCDPISGHVSLYWYRQALGQGPEFLTYFNYEAQQDKSGLPNDRFSAERPEGSISTLTIQRTEQRDSAMYRCASSPSFSTNTGELFFGEGSRLTVL.